The clone carrying this T cell receptor beta chain was seen more than once but under ten times. What it recognizes is unknown. Oncomine TCR Beta short-read sequencing was applied to DNA from cultured CD4+ T cells. MiXCR was run by TCRdb on the PCR reads, yielding one entry per CDR3 protein. The sample shows nearly 5,500 distinct CDR3 sequences, around 50% of them seen only once. As to treatment: roughly 11-day PBMC culture with coronavirus spike peptide pools or control peptides (ViraFEST assay). This entry is derived from a study of vaccination and CD4 T cells after COVID-19. Study-wide context: Typically, post-vaccine samples were obtained a median approximately 74 days after dose two, within a range of 14 to 241.

Overall study results and limits: A nonsignificant median increase from about 22 to 38 SARS-CoV-2-reactive clonotypes was observed.

The TCR comes from a human donor who had recovered from COVID-19. Sequencing input: CD4+ T cells from blood, cultured in vitro.

CDR3 in DNA: TGTGCCTGGAGCAGGGGAGGGAATAATCAGCCCCAGCATTTT. This codes for CAWSRGGNNQPQHF. The chain has TRBV30 and TRBJ1-5; weak D call: TRBD1 (6 bases). Trimming took off 3 bases at V and 4 bases at J, with 13 bases between the two ends. The CDR3 contains 14 residues. CDR1 is GTSNPN, CDR2 SVGIG, per germline (reference sequence).